The clone carrying this T cell receptor (beta chain) was counted a few times. As yet, its antigen is unknown. The V end was cut by 6 bases, the J end by 9 bases, with 18 bases between. This CDR3 has 15 amino acids. CDR1 SNHLY and CDR2 FYNNEI come from the germline V gene. The data belong to a study of beta chain features in type 1 diabetes. Study results and caveats: TCRB repertoires of naive, central memory and Treg cells appeared more similar among patients than among healthy donors.

Reverse transcription of all isolated RNA meant that expressed TCRB transcripts were sequenced. The assay was immunoSEQ multiplex PCR, and TCRdb's table has in-frame clones only and misses some. The sample includes 400,000 to 550,000 clones, 9.5% to 12% of them seen just once. CD4+ naive, central memory, regulatory and stem cell-like memory subsets were isolated by sorting on CD45RO/CCR7/CD25/CD127/CD95/CD27. The chain couples TRBV2 to TRBJ1-6; D is uncertain. The TCR comes from a woman under 30 in good health. Sequenced material: naive CD4+ T cells from blood. CDR3 residues: CASRERVTGSSPLHF. The CDR3 DNA sequence: TGTGCCAGCAGGGAAAGGGTAACGGGGTCTTCACCCCTCCACTTT.